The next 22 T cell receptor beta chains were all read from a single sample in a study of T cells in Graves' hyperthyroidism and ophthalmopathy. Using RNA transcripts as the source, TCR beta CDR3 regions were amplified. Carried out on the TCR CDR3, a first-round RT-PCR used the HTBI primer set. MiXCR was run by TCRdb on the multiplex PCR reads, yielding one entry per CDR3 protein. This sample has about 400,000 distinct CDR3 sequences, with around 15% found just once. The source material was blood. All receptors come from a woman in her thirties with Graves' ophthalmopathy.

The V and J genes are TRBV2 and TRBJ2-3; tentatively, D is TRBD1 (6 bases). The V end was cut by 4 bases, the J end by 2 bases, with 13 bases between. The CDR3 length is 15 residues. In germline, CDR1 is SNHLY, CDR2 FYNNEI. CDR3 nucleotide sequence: TGTGCCAGCAGTGCTTATCAGGGGTTCACAGATACGCAGTATTTT. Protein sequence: CASSAYQGFTDTQYF.

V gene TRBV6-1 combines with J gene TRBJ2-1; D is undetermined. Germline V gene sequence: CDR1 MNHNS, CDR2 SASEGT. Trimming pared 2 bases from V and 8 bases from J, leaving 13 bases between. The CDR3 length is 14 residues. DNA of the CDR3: TGTGCCAGCAGTGAATGGGCTCTCACAGATGAGCAGTTCTTC. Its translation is CASSEWALTDEQFF.

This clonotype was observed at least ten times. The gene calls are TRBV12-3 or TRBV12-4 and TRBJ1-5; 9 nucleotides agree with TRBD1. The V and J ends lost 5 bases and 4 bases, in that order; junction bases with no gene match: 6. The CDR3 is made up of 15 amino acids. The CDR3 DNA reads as TGTGCCAGCAGTGGACAGGGACAGGGTAATCAGCCCCAGCATTTT. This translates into CASSGQGQGNQPQHF.

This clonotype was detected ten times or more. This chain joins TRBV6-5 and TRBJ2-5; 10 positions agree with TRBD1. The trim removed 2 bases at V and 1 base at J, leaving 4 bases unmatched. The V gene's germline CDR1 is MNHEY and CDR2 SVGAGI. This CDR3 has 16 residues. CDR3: CASSYLRTGGQETQYF. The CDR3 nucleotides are TGTGCCAGCAGTTACCTACGGACAGGGGGCCAAGAGACCCAGTACTTC.

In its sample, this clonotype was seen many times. Here the CDR3 DNA reads TGTGCCAGCAGAAAAGACAGGGGGATCGACTATGGCTACACCTTC. Protein sequence: CASRKDRGIDYGYTF. The chain is built from TRBV6-1 and TRBJ1-2; TRBD1 aligns across 9 bases. Trimming cost V 6 bases and J 3 bases; bases outside gene matches: 8. Germline V gene sequence: CDR1 MNHNS, CDR2 SASEGT. The CDR3 sequence is 15 residues long.

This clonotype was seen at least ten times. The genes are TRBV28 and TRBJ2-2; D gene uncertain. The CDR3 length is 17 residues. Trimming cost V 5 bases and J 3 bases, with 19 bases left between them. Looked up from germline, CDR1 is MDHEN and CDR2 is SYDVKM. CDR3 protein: CASSADSTATYTGELFF. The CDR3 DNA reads TGTGCCAGCAGTGCAGACTCAACAGCCACCTACACCGGGGAGCTGTTTTTT.

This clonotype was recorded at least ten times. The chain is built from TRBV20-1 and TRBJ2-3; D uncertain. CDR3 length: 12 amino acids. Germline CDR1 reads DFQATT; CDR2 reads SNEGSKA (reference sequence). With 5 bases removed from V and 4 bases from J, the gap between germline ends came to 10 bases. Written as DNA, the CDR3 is TGCAGTGCTTCGAAAAAACCAGATACGCAGTATTTT. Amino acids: CSASKKPDTQYF.

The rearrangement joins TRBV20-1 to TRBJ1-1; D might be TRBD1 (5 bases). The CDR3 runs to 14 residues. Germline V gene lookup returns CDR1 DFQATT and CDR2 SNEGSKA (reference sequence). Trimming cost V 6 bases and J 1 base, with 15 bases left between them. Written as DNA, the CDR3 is TGCAGTGCCATCGAGGGACCGGAGAACACTGAAGCTTTCTTT. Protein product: CSAIEGPENTEAFF.

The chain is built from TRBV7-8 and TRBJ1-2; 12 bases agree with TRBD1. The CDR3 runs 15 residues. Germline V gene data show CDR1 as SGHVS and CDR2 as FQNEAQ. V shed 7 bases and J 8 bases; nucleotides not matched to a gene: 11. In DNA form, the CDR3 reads TGTGCCAGCAAATCCGGGACAGGGGGCGCGCGGGGCTACACCTTC. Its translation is CASKSGTGGARGYTF. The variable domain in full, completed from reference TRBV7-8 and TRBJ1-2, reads GAGVSQSPRYKVAKRGQDVALRCDPISGHVSLFWYQQALGQGPEFLTYFQNEAQLDKSGLPSDRFFAERPEGSVSTLKIQRTQQEDSAVYLCASKSGTGGARGYTFGSGTRLTVV.

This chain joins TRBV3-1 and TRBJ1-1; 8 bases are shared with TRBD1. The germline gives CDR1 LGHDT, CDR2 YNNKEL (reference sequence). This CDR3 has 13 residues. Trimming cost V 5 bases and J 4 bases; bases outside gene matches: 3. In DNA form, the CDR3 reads TGTGCCAGCAGCAAACAGGGGGGCACTGAAGCTTTCTTT. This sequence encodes CASSKQGGTEAFF. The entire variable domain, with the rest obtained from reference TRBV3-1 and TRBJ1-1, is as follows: DTAVSQTPKYLVTQMGNDKSIKCEQNLGHDTMYWYKQDSKKFLKIMFSYNNKELIINETVPNRFSPKSPDKAHLNLHINSLELGDSAVYFCASSKQGGTEAFFGQGTRLTVV.

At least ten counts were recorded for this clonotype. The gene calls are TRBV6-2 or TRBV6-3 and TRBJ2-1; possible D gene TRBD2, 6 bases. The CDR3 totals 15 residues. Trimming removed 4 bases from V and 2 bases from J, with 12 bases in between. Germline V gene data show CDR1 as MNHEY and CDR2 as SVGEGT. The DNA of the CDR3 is TGTGCCAGCAGTTTACGTCCGGGGGCCTACAATGAGCAGTTCTTC. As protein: CASSLRPGAYNEQFF.

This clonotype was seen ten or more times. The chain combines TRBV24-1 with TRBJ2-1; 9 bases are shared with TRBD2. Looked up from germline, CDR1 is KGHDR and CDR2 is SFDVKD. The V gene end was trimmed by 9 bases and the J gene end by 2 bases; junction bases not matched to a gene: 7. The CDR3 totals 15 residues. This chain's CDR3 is CATSPSGAPYNEQFF. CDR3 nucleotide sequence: TGTGCCACCTCCCCTAGCGGGGCCCCCTACAATGAGCAGTTCTTC.

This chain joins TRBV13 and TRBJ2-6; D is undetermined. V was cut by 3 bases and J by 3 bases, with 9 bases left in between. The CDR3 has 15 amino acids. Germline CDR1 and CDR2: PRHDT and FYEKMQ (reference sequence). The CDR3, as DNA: TGTGCCAGCAGCTTGTCTTATTTTGGGGCCAACGTCCTGACTTTC. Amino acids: CASSLSYFGANVLTF.

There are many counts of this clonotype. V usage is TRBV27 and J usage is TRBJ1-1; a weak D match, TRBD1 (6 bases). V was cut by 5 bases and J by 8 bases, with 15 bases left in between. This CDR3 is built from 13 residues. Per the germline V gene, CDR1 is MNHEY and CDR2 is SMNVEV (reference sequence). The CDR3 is CASSPIGGLEAFF. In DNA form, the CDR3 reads TGTGCCAGCAGTCCTATTGGGGGCCTAGAAGCTTTCTTT.

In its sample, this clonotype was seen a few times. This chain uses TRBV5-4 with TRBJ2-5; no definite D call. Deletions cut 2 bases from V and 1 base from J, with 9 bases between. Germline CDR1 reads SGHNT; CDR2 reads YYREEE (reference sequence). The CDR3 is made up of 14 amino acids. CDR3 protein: CASSFPDLQETQYF. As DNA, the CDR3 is TGTGCCAGCAGCTTCCCGGACCTCCAAGAGACCCAGTACTTC.

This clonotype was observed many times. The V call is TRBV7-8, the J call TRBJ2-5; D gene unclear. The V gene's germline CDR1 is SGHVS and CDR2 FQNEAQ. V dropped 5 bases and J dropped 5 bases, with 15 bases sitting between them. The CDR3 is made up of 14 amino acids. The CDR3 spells CASSHRRRRETQYF. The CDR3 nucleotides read TGTGCCAGCAGCCACCGACGGAGACGGGAGACCCAGTACTTC.

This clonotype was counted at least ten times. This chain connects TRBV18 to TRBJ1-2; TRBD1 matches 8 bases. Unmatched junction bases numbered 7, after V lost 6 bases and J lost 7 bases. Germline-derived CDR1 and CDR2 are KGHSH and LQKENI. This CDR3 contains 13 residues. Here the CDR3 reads CASSQKTGVGYTF. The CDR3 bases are TGTGCCAGCTCCCAAAAGACAGGGGTTGGCTACACCTTC.

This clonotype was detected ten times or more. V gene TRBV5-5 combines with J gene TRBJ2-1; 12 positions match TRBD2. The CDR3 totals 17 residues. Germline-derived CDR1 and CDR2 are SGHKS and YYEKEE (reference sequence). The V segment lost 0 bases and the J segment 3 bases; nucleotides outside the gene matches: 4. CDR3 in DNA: TGTGCCAGCAGCTTGGCTCTAGCGGGGGGGCGCTACAATGAGCAGTTCTTC. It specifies CASSLALAGGRYNEQFF. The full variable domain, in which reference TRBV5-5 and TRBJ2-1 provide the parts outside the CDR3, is DAGVTQSPTHLIKTRGQQVTLRCSPISGHKSVSWYQQVLGQGPQFIFQYYEKEERGRGNFPDRFSARQFPNYSSELNVNALLLGDSALYLCASSLALAGGRYNEQFFGPGTRLTVL.

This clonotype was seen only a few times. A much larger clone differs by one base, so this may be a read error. The CDR3 bases are TGTGCCAGCCCACTCCAGACAGGGCGGAATGAAAAACTGTTTTTT. Protein sequence: CASPLQTGRNEKLFF. The chain has TRBV18 and TRBJ1-4; TRBD1 agrees at 7 bases. V dropped 8 bases and J dropped 5; count of bases not matched to a gene: 11. Germline CDR1 reads KGHSH; CDR2 reads LQKENI. CDR3 length equals 15 residues.

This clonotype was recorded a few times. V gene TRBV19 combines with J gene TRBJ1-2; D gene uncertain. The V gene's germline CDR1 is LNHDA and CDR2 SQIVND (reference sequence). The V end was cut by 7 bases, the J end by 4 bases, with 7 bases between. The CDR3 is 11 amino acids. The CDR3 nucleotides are TGTGCCAGTAATTTTGGCTATGGCTACACCTTC. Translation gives CASNFGYGYTF.

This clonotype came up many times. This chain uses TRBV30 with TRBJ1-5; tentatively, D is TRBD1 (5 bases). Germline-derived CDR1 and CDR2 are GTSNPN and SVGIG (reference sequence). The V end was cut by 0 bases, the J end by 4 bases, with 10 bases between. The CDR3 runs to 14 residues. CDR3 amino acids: CAWSVDTLNQPQHF. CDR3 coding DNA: TGTGCCTGGAGTGTGGACACTTTAAATCAGCCCCAGCATTTT.

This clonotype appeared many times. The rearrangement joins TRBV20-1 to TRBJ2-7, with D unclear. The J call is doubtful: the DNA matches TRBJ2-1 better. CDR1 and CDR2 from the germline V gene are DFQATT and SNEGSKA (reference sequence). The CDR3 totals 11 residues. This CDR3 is CSARERYEQFF. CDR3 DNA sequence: TGCAGTGCTAGAGAACGCTACGAGCAGTTCTTC.